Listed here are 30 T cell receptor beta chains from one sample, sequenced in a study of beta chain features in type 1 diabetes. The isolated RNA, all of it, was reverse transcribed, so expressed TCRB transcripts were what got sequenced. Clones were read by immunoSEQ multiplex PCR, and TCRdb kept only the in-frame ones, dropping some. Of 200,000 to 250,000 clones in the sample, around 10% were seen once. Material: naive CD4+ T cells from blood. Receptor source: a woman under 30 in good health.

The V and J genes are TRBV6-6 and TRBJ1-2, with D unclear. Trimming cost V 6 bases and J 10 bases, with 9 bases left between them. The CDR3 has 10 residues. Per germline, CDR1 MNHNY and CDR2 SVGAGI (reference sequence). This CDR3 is CASSPPNYTF. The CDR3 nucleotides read TGTGCCAGCAGCCCCCCCAACTACACCTTC.

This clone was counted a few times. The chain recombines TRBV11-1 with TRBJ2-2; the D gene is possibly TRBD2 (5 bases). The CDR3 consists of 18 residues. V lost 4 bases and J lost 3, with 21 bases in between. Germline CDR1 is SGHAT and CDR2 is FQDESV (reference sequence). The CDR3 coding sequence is TGTGCCAGCAGCTCGAGCTTCGGGATGGCTTCAGACACCGGGGAGCTGTTTTTT. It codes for CASSSSFGMASDTGELFF.

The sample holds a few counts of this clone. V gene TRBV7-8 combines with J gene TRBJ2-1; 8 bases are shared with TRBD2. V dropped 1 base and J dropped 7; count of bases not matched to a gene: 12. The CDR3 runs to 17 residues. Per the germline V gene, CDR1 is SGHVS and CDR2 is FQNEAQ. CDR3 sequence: CASSLGGGRKTHNEQFF. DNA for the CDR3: TGTGCCAGCAGCTTAGGCGGGGGGAGGAAAACGCATAATGAGCAGTTCTTC.

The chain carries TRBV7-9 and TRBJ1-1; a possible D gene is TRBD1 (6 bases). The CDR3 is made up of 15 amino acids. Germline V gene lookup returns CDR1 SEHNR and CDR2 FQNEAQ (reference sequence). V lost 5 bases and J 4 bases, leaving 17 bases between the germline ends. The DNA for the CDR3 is TGTGCCAGCAGCCTCCAAGGGGGGGGGAGCACTGAAGCTTTCTTT. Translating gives CASSLQGGGSTEAFF.

The CDR3 region is CASSRTSGSYEQYF. The CDR3 DNA is TGCGCCAGCAGCAGGACTAGCGGGTCCTACGAGCAGTACTTC. The J gene is TRBJ2-7, the V gene TRBV10-2; 11 bases agree with TRBD2. The CDR3 runs 14 residues. CDR1 and CDR2 from the germline V gene are WSHSY and SAAADI. V shed 6 bases, J shed 1 base, and the junction held 2 bases outside the gene matches.

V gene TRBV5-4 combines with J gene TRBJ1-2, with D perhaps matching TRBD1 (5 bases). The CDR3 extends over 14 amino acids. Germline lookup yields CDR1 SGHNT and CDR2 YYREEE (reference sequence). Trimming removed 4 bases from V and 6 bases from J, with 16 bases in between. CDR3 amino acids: CASSPQGGTHGYTF. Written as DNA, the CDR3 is TGTGCCAGCAGCCCCCAGGGTGGTACGCATGGCTACACCTTC. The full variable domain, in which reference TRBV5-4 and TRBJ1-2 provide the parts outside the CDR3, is ETGVTQSPTHLIKTRGQQVTLRCSSQSGHNTVSWYQQALGQGPQFIFQYYREEENGRGNFPPRFSGLQFPNYSSELNVNALELDDSALYLCASSPQGGTHGYTFGSGTRLTVV.

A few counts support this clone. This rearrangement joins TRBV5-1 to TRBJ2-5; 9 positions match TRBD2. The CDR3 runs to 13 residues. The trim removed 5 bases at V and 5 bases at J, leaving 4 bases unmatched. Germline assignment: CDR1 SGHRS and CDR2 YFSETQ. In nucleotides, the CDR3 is TGCGCCAGCAGTCGGACTAGCGCGGAGACCCAGTACTTC. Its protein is CASSRTSAETQYF.

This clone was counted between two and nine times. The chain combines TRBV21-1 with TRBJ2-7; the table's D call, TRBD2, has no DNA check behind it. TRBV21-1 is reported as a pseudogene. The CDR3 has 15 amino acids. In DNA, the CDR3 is TGTGCCAGCAGCAAACAAGGAGCGGGGGGGTACGAGCAGTACTTC. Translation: CASSKQGAGGYEQYF.

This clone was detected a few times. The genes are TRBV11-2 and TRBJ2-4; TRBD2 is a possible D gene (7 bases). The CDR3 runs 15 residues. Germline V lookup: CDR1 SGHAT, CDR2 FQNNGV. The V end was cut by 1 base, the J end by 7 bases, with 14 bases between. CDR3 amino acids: CASSLGSGGPNIQYF. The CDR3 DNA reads TGTGCCAGCAGCTTAGGTTCCGGGGGGCCGAACATTCAGTACTTC.

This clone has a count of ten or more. CDR3 nucleotide sequence: TGTGCCTGGAGTCCGGGCAATCAGCCCCAGCATTTT. Amino acids: CAWSPGNQPQHF. This chain joins TRBV30 and TRBJ1-5; D ambiguous. The germline V gene encodes CDR1 GTSNPN and CDR2 SVGIG (reference sequence). The CDR3 loop spans 12 amino acids. V was cut by 2 bases and J by 2 bases, with 4 bases left in between.

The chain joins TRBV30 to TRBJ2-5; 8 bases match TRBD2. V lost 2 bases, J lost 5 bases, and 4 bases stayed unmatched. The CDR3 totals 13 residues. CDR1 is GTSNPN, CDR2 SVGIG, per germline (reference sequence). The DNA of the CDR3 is TGTGCCTGGAGTTCTGGCGGGGGGGAGACCCAGTACTTC. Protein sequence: CAWSSGGGETQYF.

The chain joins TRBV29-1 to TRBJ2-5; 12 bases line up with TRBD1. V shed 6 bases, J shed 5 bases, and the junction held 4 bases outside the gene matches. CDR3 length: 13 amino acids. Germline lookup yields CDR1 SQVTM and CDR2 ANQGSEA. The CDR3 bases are TGCAGCGTCGGGACAGGGGGCACGGAGACCCAGTACTTC. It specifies CSVGTGGTETQYF.

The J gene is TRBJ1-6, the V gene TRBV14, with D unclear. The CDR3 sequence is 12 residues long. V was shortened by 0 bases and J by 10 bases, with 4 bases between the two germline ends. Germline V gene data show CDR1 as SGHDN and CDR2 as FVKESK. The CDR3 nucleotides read TGTGCCAGCAGCCAAGAACGGTCACCCCTCCACTTT. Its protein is CASSQERSPLHF.

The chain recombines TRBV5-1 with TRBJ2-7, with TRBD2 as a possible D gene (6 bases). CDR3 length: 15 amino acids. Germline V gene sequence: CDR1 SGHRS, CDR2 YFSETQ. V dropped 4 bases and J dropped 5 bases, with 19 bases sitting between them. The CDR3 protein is CASSRIGRVADEQYF. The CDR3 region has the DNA TGCGCCAGCAGCCGAATTGGCAGGGTAGCGGACGAGCAGTACTTC.

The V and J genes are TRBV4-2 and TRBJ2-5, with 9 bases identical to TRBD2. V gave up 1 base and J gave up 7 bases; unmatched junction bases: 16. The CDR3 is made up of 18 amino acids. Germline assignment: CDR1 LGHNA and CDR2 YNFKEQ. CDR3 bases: TGTGCCAGCAGCCAAGTTGGTCGGGCTAGCGGGGCCGGGTGGACCCAGTACTTC. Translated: CASSQVGRASGAGWTQYF.

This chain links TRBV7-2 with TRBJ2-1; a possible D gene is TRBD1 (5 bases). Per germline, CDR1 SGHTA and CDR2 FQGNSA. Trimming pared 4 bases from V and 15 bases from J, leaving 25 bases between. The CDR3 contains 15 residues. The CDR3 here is CASSSPGRAVLRGFF. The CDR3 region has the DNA TGTGCCAGCAGCTCACCTGGACGGGCCGTTTTAAGGGGGTTCTTC.

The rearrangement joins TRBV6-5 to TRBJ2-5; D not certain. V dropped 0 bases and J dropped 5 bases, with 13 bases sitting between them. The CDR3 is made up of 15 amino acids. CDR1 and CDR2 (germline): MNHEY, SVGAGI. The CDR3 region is CASSYSVIERETQYF. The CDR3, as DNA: TGTGCCAGCAGTTACTCCGTGATCGAGAGGGAGACCCAGTACTTC.

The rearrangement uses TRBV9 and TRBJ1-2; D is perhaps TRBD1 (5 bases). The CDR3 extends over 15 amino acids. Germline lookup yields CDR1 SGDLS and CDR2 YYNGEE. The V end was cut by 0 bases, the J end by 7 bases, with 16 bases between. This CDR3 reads CASSVVWTTDAGYTF. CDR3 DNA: TGTGCCAGCAGCGTAGTTTGGACAACGGACGCTGGCTACACCTTC.

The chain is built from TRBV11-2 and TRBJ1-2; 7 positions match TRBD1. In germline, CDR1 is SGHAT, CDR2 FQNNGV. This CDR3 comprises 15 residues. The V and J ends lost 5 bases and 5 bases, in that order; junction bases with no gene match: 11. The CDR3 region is CASSGGYRGAYGYTF. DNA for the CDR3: TGTGCCAGCAGCGGAGGTTACAGGGGTGCTTATGGCTACACCTTC. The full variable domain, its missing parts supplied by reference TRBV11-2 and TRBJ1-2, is EAGVAQSPRYKIIEKRQSVAFWCNPISGHATLYWYQQILGQGPKLLIQFQNNGVVDDSQLPKDRFSAERLKGVDSTLKIQPAKLEDSAVYLCASSGGYRGAYGYTFGSGTRLTVV.

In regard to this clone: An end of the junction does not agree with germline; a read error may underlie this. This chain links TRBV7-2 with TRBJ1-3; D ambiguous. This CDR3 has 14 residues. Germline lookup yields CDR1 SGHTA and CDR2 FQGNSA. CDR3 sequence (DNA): TGTGCCAGCAGCTTCGGACGGACTGGAAACACCATACATTTT. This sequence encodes CASSFGRTGNTIHF.

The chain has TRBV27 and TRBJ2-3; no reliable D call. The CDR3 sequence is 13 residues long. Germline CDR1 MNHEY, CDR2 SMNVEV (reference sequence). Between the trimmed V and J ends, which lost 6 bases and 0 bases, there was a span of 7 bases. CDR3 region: CASRWASTDTQYF. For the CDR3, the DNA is TGTGCCAGCAGGTGGGCTAGCACAGATACGCAGTATTTT.

CDR3 region: CASSERQASYEQYF. DNA of the CDR3: TGTGCCAGCAGTGAGAGACAGGCCTCCTACGAGCAGTACTTC. V usage is TRBV6-1 and J usage is TRBJ2-7; weak D call: TRBD1 (6 bases). CDR3 length: 14 amino acids. Germline CDR1 reads MNHNS; CDR2 reads SASEGT. Trimming removed 3 bases from V and 0 bases from J, with 9 bases in between.

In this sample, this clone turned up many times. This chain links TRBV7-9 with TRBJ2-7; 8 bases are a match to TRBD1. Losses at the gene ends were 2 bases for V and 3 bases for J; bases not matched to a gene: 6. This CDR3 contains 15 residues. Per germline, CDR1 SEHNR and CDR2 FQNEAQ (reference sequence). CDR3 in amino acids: CASSLKPGGFYEQYF. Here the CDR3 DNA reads TGTGCCAGCAGCTTAAAGCCAGGGGGCTTCTACGAGCAGTACTTC.

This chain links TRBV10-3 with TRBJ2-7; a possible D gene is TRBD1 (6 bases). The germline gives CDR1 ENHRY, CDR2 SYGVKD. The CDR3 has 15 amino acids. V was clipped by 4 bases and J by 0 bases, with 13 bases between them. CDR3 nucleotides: TGTGCCATCAGTGGTACTCAGGGGAGCTCCTACGAGCAGTACTTC. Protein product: CAISGTQGSSYEQYF.

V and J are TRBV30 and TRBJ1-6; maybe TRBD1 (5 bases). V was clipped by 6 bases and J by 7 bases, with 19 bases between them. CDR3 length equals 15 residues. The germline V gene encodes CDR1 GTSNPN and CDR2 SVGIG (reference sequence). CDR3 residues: CACPGTSGLNSPLHF. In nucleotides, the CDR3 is TGTGCCTGTCCTGGGACTTCGGGCTTAAATTCACCCCTCCACTTT.

In DNA form, the CDR3 reads TGTGCCAGCAGCAAAGTGGACAGTATCTACGAGCAGTACTTC. Translated: CASSKVDSIYEQYF. The V and J genes are TRBV21-1 and TRBJ2-7; the table's D call of TRBD1 was not tested on the DNA. TRBV21-1 is given as a pseudogene. This CDR3 is 14 amino acids long.

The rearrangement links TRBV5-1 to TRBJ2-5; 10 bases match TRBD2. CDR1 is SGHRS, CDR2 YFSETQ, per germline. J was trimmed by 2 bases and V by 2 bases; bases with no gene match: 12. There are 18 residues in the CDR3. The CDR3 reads CASSLFGSGLADQETQYF. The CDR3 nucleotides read TGCGCCAGCAGCTTATTCGGGTCCGGACTAGCGGATCAAGAGACCCAGTACTTC.

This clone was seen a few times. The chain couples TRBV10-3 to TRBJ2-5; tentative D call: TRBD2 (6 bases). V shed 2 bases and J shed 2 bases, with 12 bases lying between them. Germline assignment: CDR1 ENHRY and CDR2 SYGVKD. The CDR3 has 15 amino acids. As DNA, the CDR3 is TGTGCCATCAGTGAGCCCCTAGCGCGGCAAGAGACCCAGTACTTC. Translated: CAISEPLARQETQYF.

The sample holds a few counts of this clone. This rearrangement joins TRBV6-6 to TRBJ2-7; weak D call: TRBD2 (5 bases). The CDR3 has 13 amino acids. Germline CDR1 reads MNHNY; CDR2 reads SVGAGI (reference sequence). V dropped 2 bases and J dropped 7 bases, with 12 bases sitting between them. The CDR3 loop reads CASSYHNPGEQYF. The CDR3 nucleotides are TGTGCCAGCAGTTACCACAACCCGGGAGAGCAGTACTTC.

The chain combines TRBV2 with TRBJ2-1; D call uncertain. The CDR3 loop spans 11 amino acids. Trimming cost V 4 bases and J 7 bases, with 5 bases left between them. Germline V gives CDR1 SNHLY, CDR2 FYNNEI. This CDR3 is CASSVNNEQFF. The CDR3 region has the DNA TGTGCCAGCAGTGTTAATAATGAGCAGTTCTTC.